A selection of T cell receptor beta chains follows, all from one sample in a study of cytotoxic CD8 clonotypes in ibrutinib-treated CLL. Profiled with immunoSEQ multiplex PCR; TCRdb holds only in-frame clones, not every one. The profile shows some 150,000 clones, 80% of them singletons. Sample: PBMCs, taken after 36 months of ibrutinib treatment. Receptors originate from a human donor with chronic lymphocytic leukemia. CDR3s leave out the opening cysteine and the closing phenylalanine or tryptophan. The order of the fields is clone size, J gene, V gene, CDR3 protein. Not every row has a clone size; where given, it reads once, few, many or a size class.

>.|TRBJ2-3|TRBV6-1
ASSEDGFGTDTQY
>.|TRBJ1-1|TRBV28
ASLDRYVQGGAF
>.|TRBJ1-5|TRBV10-3
AISESWQADQPQH
>.|TRBJ2-7|TRBV2
ASRGNEQY
>.|TRBJ2-2|TRBV29-1
SEKLRGRTNTGELF
>.|TRBJ1-1|TRBV19
ASRLTANTEAF
>once|TRBJ2-3|TRBV30
AWSVAGLAGEDTQY
>once|TRBJ1-3|TRBV7-9
ASSLARQALSGNTIY
>.|TRBJ1-1|TRBV5-6
ASSLVRGAGTEAF
>.|TRBJ1-2|TRBV4-1
ASSQVGTVAPYGYT
>.|TRBJ2-1|TRBV7-8
ASSFWTSSYNEQF
>.|TRBJ1-4|TRBV5-6
ASSLVGTGDEKLF